These T cell receptor beta chains were read from a single sample in a study of blood T cell repertoires in COVID-19. Some clones are missing from TCRdb's copy, which holds only in-frame ones; the method was immunoSEQ multiplex PCR. The sample holds 300,000 to 500,000 clones, roughly 90% seen once. The sample was PBMCs or T cells enriched from blood (not recorded which). These receptors all stem from a woman younger than 45 with acute COVID-19. Each CDR3 is given with its conserved first and last residue. Each record gives: D gene, V gene, clone size, J gene, CDR3 length, CDR3 protein, CDR3 DNA. D genes are given only for firm matches. The size entry is marked missing in some rows and otherwise reads once, few, many or a size class.

TRBD2	TRBV5-6	-	TRBJ2-5	15	CASSFSEGLAETQYF	TGTGCCAGCAGCTTCAGCGAAGGACTAGCAGAGACCCAGTACTTC
TRBD1	TRBV6-5	-	TRBJ2-2	15	CASSPPGGWSGELFF	TGTGCCAGCAGTCCCCCAGGGGGCTGGTCCGGGGAGCTGTTTTTT
-	TRBV20-1	-	TRBJ2-3	14	CSASRTDLGDTQYF	TGCAGTGCTAGTCGGACTGACCTTGGAGATACGCAGTATTTT
-	TRBV7-2	-	TRBJ2-3	13	CASSLRAQDTQYF	TGTGCCAGCAGCTTGAGAGCGCAAGATACGCAGTATTTT
TRBD2	TRBV4-3	-	TRBJ2-1	17	CASSQGLAGPTYNEQFF	TGCGCCAGCAGCCAAGGACTAGCGGGGCCCACCTACAATGAGCAGTTCTTC
-	TRBV6-5	-	TRBJ1-2	13	CASSLGQNYGYTF	TGTGCCAGCAGTTTAGGACAGAACTATGGCTACACCTTC
TRBD2	TRBV28	-	TRBJ2-2	17	CASSRTSGGSIGGELFF	TGTGCCAGCAGCCGGACTAGCGGGGGGTCCATCGGCGGGGAGCTGTTTTTT
TRBD1	TRBV10-1	-	TRBJ2-3	16	CASSDFGTGDTDTQYF	TGCGCCAGCAGTGATTTTGGGACAGGGGACACAGATACGCAGTATTTT
TRBD2	TRBV7-3	-	TRBJ2-3	16	CASSRGTSGGTDTQYF	TGTGCCAGCAGCAGAGGGACTAGCGGGGGGACAGATACGCAGTATTTT
-	TRBV7-3	-	TRBJ2-3	14	CASSLSGEPDTQYF	TGTGCCAGCAGCTTATCGGGGGAACCAGATACGCAGTATTTT
-	TRBV7-9	-	TRBJ1-4	13	CASSLGGEEKLFF	TGTGCCAGCAGCTTAGGAGGAGAAGAAAAACTGTTTTTT
-	TRBV5-6	few	TRBJ2-5	16	CASSLGGLRPRGTQYF	TGTGCCAGCAGCTTGGGGGGTTTACGGCCCAGGGGGACCCAGTACTTC
-	TRBV6-6	few	TRBJ1-1	11	CATLLGAEAFF	TGTGCCACCTTATTAGGGGCTGAAGCTTTCTTT
TRBD1	TRBV27	-	TRBJ2-2	14	CASRWDRAAGELFF	TGTGCCAGCAGGTGGGACAGGGCGGCCGGGGAGCTGTTTTTT
-	TRBV3-1/TRBV3-2	-	TRBJ1-5	14	CASSLGGGNQPQHF	TGTGCCAGCAGCCTGGGAGGGGGCAATCAGCCCCAGCATTTT
TRBD1	TRBV4-1	-	TRBJ1-2	15	CASSQHHRGGYGYTF	TGCGCCAGCAGCCAACACCACAGGGGAGGCTATGGCTACACCTTC
-	TRBV9	-	TRBJ2-1	13	CASSGPKGGEQFF	TGTGCCAGCAGCGGGCCAAAAGGCGGTGAGCAGTTCTTC
TRBD2	TRBV6-5	-	TRBJ2-2	15	CASRGTSGGPGELFF	TGTGCCAGCAGAGGGACTAGCGGGGGGCCCGGGGAGCTGTTTTTT
-	TRBV2	-	TRBJ1-1	13	CASGKTGIAEAFF	TGTGCCAGCGGAAAAACAGGGATCGCTGAAGCTTTCTTT
-	TRBV29-1	-	TRBJ1-2	14	CSVALLDGRGGYTF	TGCAGCGTCGCCTTATTGGACGGGAGAGGTGGCTACACCTTC
TRBD1	TRBV5-1	few	TRBJ1-6	15	CASSLSGQGRSPLHF	TGCGCCAGCAGCCTCTCGGGACAGGGCCGTTCACCCCTCCACTTT
-	TRBV4-1	once	TRBJ1-2	16	CASSQAEAANNYGYTF	TGCGCCAGCAGCCAAGCTGAGGCAGCAAATAACTATGGCTACACCTTC
-	TRBV5-6	-	TRBJ2-2	15	CASSLAGTNTGELFF	TGTGCCAGCAGCTTGGCAGGGACTAACACCGGGGAGCTGTTTTTT
-	TRBV19	-	TRBJ2-5	11	CASSIAETQYF	TGTGCCAGTAGTATAGCGGAGACCCAGTACTTC
-	TRBV12-3/TRBV12-4	-	TRBJ2-3	13	CASSLTGPDTQYF	TGTGCCAGCAGTTTGACAGGCCCAGATACGCAGTATTTT
-	TRBV10-3	-	TRBJ2-1	12	CAISESRRERFF	TGTGCCATCAGTGAGTCAAGGAGGGAAAGGTTCTTC
TRBD1	TRBV6-5	-	TRBJ1-2	15	CASSYGQGGRYGYTF	TGTGCCAGCAGTTACGGACAGGGGGGTCGGTATGGCTACACCTTC
-	TRBV5-1	-	TRBJ1-2	14	CASSLAPGLGGYTF	TGCGCCAGCAGCTTGGCCCCGGGACTAGGGGGCTACACCTTC
TRBD2	TRBV3-1/TRBV3-2	-	TRBJ2-3	16	CASSELSGGATDTQYF	TGTGCCAGCAGTGAACTTAGCGGGGGCGCGACAGATACGCAGTATTTT
TRBD1	TRBV7-2	-	TRBJ1-5	18	CASSSAPGQGARSQPQHF	TGTGCCAGCAGCTCCGCTCCGGGACAGGGGGCAAGGAGTCAGCCCCAGCATTTT
TRBD1	TRBV29-1	-	TRBJ1-2	13	CSVDAGGKNGYTF	TGCAGCGTTGACGCAGGGGGCAAGAATGGCTACACCTTC
TRBD2	TRBV7-2	-	TRBJ2-7	14	CASSVPGGAGEQYF	TGTGCCAGCAGCGTTCCCGGGGGGGCAGGTGAGCAGTACTTC
TRBD2	TRBV9	few	TRBJ2-2	18	CASSALLGSGGNTGELFF	TGTGCCAGCAGCGCCCTGTTGGGGAGCGGGGGGAACACCGGGGAGCTGTTTTTT
-	TRBV7-6	-	TRBJ1-5	17	CASSLAVRGQLDQPQHF	TGTGCCAGCAGCTTAGCCGTTAGGGGACAACTGGATCAGCCCCAGCATTTT
TRBD1	TRBV6-5	once	TRBJ2-7	14	CASSTTGVAYEQYF	TGTGCCAGCAGCACGACAGGGGTCGCCTACGAGCAGTACTTC
-	TRBV27	-	TRBJ2-7	15	CASSSGTGEFYEQYF	TGTGCCAGCAGCTCCGGGACTGGGGAGTTCTACGAGCAGTACTTC
-	TRBV4-1	-	TRBJ1-6	16	CASSPISVSYNSPLHF	TGCGCCAGCAGCCCTATATCGGTTTCCTATAATTCACCCCTCCACTTT
TRBD2	TRBV9	-	TRBJ2-3	15	CASSVSGGWTDTQYF	TGTGCCAGCAGCGTCAGCGGGGGGTGGACAGATACGCAGTATTTT
-	TRBV19	-	TRBJ1-5	14	CASSTGAQWQPQHF	TGTGCCAGTAGTACTGGGGCCCAATGGCAGCCCCAGCATTTT
TRBD2	TRBV2	-	TRBJ2-1	13	CASSKRLAGEQFF	TGTGCCAGCAGCAAACGACTAGCGGGGGAGCAGTTCTTC
-	TRBV2	-	TRBJ2-2	15	CASSGTESNTGELFF	TGTGCCAGCAGTGGGACAGAGTCAAACACCGGGGAGCTGTTTTTT
TRBD2	TRBV11-2	-	TRBJ2-7	18	CASSLVGSVAGGFCEQYF	TGTGCCAGCAGCTTAGTTGGATCCGTTGCGGGGGGATTTTGCGAGCAGTACTTC
-	TRBV5-1	once	TRBJ1-2	14	CASSETGTTYGYTF	TGCGCCAGCAGCGAAACCGGGACAACCTATGGCTACACCTTC
-	TRBV21-1	-	TRBJ1-1	13	CASSKRGGTEAFF	TGTGCCAGCAGCAAACGCGGGGGAACTGAAGCTTTCTTT
TRBD2	TRBV4-1	-	TRBJ2-4	19	CASSQDQTSGDLAKNIQYF	TGCGCCAGCAGCCAAGATCAGACTAGCGGGGACCTAGCCAAAAACATTCAGTACTTC
TRBD1	TRBV18	-	TRBJ1-2	14	CASSPLGQGDGYTF	TGTGCCAGCTCACCACTGGGACAGGGGGATGGCTACACCTTC
TRBD1	TRBV12-3/TRBV12-4	-	TRBJ1-2	13	CASSFGTGYGYTF	TGTGCCAGCAGCTTCGGGACAGGCTATGGCTACACCTTC
-	TRBV7-9	once	TRBJ1-2	16	CASSLAYRDYNYGYTF	TGTGCCAGCAGCTTAGCGTACAGAGACTATAACTATGGCTACACCTTC
-	TRBV4-2	-	TRBJ1-6	16	CASSQDRSRVASPLHF	TGTGCCAGCAGCCAAGATCGCTCCAGGGTTGCTTCACCCCTCCACTTT